The TCR beta chain under discussion was sequenced for a study of blood T cells in healthy people across ages (dated by TCRdb to the mid-2010s). Regarding the study in general: In model experiments, roughly one uniquely barcoded TCR beta cDNA molecule per two T cells was captured by template switching. Donors of different ages were randomly distributed across sequencing lanes to avoid experimental bias. For two donors (one aged 18 to 30 and one aged 80 or older), the study analyzed two additional independent replicas of 1 million unique cDNA reads from the same blood draw. The study measured age-related changes in TCR beta repertoire diversity using deep sequencing normalized with unique cDNA molecular identifiers. The donors were split into four age groups: young (average about 15 years), middle-aged (roughly 39), aged (about 56) and long-lived (approximately 80). Study-wide conclusions, independent of this receptor: Compared with the aged group, more naive CD4+ T cells, fewer expanded clones and increased TCR diversity were shown by the long-lived group, suggesting age selection. The percentage of naive T cells measured by flow cytometry correlated strongly with observed TCR beta diversity. Total diversity estimates from one million sequenced T cells were considered lower bounds and underestimates. Conclusive comparison of naive and antigen-experienced compartments was prevented by the profiling of bulk unsorted PBMCs. The CMV infection status of donors was not known, potentially confounding age-related changes in expanded clonotypes. As age increased, observed TCR beta diversity per million T cells dropped in a roughly linear way, and a significant reduction was already evident by age approximately 40.

From a lookup of the germline V gene, CDR1 and CDR2 are SGHTA and FQGNSA. Here V drops 7 bases and J drops 5 bases, and the junction holds 14 bases not matched to any gene. From cysteine to phenylalanine, the CDR3 is 17 amino acids long. The read is trimmed to its CDR3 DNA, 51 bases read in frame from base 1. The donors were a few dozen Caucasian individuals from Russia, aged 6 to 90 years, who were systemically healthy. Ten milliliters of peripheral blood were drawn from each donor into EDTA-treated Vacutainer tubes. Ficoll-Paque density-gradient centrifugation was used to isolate PBMCs, with at least 6 million per sample. Total RNA, at least 5 micrograms per sample, was extracted from PBMCs with Trizol reagent. Naive CD45RAhigh/CD27high T cell percentages were measured by flow cytometry on a PBMC aliquot from every donor. This clonotype showed up just a few times. Its cognate antigen has yet to be identified. Base qualities are not recorded, but no much larger clone differs from it by a single base.

Library generation was performed with 5' RACE. The listed sequencing device is Illumina HiSeq 2500. A second roughly 6 to 12 cycle PCR used a sample-barcoded 5' primer and a J-beta primer mix. A unique molecular identifier was introduced onto each TCR beta cDNA molecule by a template-switch 5' adaptor carrying 12 random nucleotides. Each sample yielded at least 3 million CDR3-containing paired-end reads. First-strand cDNA synthesis was performed from all RNA using the Mint cDNA synthesis kit, with priming by a TRBC-specific oligonucleotide. After uracil-DNA glycosylase treatment, a first 18-cycle PCR used universal primers M1SS and BC2_uni_R on all cDNA. The study's processing was this. For normalization, 1 million high-quality reads, each with a distinct molecular identifier, were randomly selected from each sample. Reads sharing molecular identifiers were discarded rather than binned into consensus sequences. MiTCR, with a Q25 quality threshold and the strictest error-elimination algorithm, was used for CDR3 identification, clonotype clustering and error correction. A nonparametric unseen species model with Euler transformation was used to estimate a lower bound on total TCR beta diversity. In TCRdb, the public reads were trimmed at Q25 with fastp and aligned with MiXCR, with productive beta chains retained. Each entry is one CDR3 protein sequence, shown with its most common DNA and genes. TCRdb's processing, not the authors' own work, is the source of the V and J calls. The sample has over 500,000 distinct CDR3 sequences on record, more than 45% of them singletons. Roughly 14% of the sample is taken by the ten largest.

The clonotype was recovered from a woman of 80 years or more in good health. The chain is assembled from TRBV7-2 and TRBJ2-2, and 9 junction bases match TRBD2. The sequenced material came from blood. The DNA sequence is TGTGCCAGCACCTTCCCCGCGGGGGGGCGCGATACCGGGGAGCTGTTTTTT. Translation gives CASTFPAGGRDTGELFF.